This entry describes one T cell receptor beta chain. This record belongs to a study of blood T cell repertoires in COVID-19. Background on the study: Sites across the United States, Italy and Spain contributed samples from acute and convalescent COVID-19. T cells, B-cell-depleted T cells, or PBMCs provided the cDNA or gDNA that served as material.

Sequencing was performed with immunoSEQ multiplex PCR; in TCRdb, only in-frame clones are kept and a portion is missing. The sample includes about 150,000 clones, about 88% of them seen just once. The CDR3 is 12 amino acids. Germline CDR1 is SNHLY and CDR2 is FYNNEI. Trimming at V came to 7 bases and at J to 9 bases, leaving 3 bases not matched to a gene. The V gene is TRBV2, the J gene TRBJ1-6; 7 positions agree with TRBD1. Sequences were obtained from peripheral blood. This receptor was taken from a woman in her seventies with acute or convalescent COVID-19. Here the CDR3 reads CASTGGSSPLHF. The CDR3 nucleotides are TGTGCCAGCACAGGGGGAAGTTCACCCCTCCACTTT.